This T cell receptor beta chain was identified during a study of radiotherapy plus CTLA-4 blockade in lung cancer. Study-wide results and caveats: Blood-borne expansion of tumor-derived TCR clones followed radiotherapy plus ipilimumab.

Generated by immunoSEQ multiplex PCR, the TCRdb table keeps only in-frame clones and is missing some. This sample has about 95,000 clones, with 82% found just once. A remark on this clone: The target antigen is unknown.

This material consisted of peripheral blood, taken from a patient treated with radiotherapy plus ipilimumab. The TCR originated in a human donor with non-small cell lung cancer who had a partial response to radiotherapy plus ipilimumab.

The CDR3 spells CASSLQGARGYTF. CDR3 bases: TGTGCCAGCAGCTTACAGGGGGCGCGAGGCTACACCTTC. The genes are TRBV11-2 and TRBJ1-2; TRBD1 matches at 8 bases. The CDR3 covers 13 residues. V lost 2 bases and J lost 8; bases outside the gene matches: 4. CDR1 SGHAT and CDR2 FQNNGV come from the germline V gene.